This section outlines one T cell receptor (beta chain) sequence together with its context. The antigen remains undetermined. Germline CDR1 is SNHLY and CDR2 is FYNNEI. V shed 2 bases and J shed 5 bases, with 15 bases lying between them. The CDR3 contains 15 residues. The sample originates from a study of CD8 T cells in ankylosing spondylitis. Findings and limits, study-wide: In ankylosing spondylitis blood, a motif of seven to nine highly homologous TCR beta variants appeared characteristic. Certain motif variants had earlier appeared in reactive arthritis synovial fluid and blood.

MiXCR, applied by TCRdb to the 5' RACE reads, yields one record per CDR3 protein. The table lists 250,000 to 350,000 distinct CDR3 sequences, less than 25% of them singletons. Sequencing input: blood, either unsorted or a sorted T cell fraction (not recorded which). The sequence derives from a female donor with ankylosing spondylitis or in good health (not recorded which). V and J are TRBV2 and TRBJ2-5, with D possibly called TRBD1 or TRBD2 (5 bases each). The CDR3: CASSEQLGVYETQYF. CDR3 in DNA: TGTGCCAGCAGTGAACAACTAGGGGTGTACGAGACCCAGTACTTC.